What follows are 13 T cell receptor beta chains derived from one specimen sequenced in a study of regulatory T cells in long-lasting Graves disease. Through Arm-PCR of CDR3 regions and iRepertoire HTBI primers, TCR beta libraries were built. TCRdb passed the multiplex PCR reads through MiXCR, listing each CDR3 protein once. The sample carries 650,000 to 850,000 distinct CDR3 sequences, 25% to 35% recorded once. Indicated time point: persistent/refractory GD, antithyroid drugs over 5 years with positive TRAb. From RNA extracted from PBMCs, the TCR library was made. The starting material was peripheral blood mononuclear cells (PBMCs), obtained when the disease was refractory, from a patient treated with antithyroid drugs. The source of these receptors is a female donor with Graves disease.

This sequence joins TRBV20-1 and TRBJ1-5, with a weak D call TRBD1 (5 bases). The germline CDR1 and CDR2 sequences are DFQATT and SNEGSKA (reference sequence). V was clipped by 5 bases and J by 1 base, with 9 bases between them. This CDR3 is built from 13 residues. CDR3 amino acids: CSALGDSNQPQHF. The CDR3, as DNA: TGCAGTGCTTTGGGGGACAGCAATCAGCCCCAGCATTTT.

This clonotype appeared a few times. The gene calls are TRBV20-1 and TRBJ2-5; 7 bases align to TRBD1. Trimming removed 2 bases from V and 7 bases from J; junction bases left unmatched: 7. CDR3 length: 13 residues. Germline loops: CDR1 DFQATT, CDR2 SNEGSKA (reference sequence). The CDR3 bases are TGCAGTGCTAGAACGGACAGGACCAGGACCCAGTACTTC. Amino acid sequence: CSARTDRTRTQYF.

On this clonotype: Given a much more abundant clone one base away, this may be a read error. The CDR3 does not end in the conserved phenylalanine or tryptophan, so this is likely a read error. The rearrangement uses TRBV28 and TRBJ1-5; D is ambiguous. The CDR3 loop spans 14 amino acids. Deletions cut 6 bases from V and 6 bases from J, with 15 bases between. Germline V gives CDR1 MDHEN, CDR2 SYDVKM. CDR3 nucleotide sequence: TGTGCCAGCAGATCAAACTGGAAAAGTCAGCCCCAGCATTCT. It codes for CASRSNWKSQPQHS.

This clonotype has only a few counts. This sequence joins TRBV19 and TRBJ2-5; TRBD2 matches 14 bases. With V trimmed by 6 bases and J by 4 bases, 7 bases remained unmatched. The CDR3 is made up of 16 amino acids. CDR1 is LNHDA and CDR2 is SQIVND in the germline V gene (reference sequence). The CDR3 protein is CASSDRTSGRRETQYF. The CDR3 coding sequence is TGTGCCAGTAGCGATCGGACTAGCGGGAGGCGAGAGACCCAGTACTTC.

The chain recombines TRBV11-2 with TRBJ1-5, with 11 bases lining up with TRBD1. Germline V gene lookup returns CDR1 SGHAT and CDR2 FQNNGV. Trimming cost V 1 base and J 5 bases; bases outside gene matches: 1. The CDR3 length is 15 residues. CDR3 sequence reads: CASSLGTGGYQPQHF. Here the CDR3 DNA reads TGTGCCAGCAGCTTAGGGACAGGGGGCTATCAGCCCCAGCATTTT. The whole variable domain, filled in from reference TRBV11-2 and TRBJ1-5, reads EAGVAQSPRYKIIEKRQSVAFWCNPISGHATLYWYQQILGQGPKLLIQFQNNGVVDDSQLPKDRFSAERLKGVDSTLKIQPAKLEDSAVYLCASSLGTGGYQPQHFGDGTRLSIL.

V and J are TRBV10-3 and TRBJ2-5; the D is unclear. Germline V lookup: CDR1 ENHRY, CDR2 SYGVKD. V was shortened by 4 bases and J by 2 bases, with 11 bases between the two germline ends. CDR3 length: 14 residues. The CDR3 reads CAISGSGGQETQYF. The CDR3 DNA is TGTGCCATCAGTGGTTCGGGCGGACAAGAGACCCAGTACTTC.

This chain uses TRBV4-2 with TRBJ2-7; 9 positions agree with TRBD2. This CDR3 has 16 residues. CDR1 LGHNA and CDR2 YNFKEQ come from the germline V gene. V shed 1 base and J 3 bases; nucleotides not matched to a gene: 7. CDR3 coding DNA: TGTGCCAGCAGCCAAGGTGCAGGACTAGCGAACTACGAGCAGTACTTC. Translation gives CASSQGAGLANYEQYF.

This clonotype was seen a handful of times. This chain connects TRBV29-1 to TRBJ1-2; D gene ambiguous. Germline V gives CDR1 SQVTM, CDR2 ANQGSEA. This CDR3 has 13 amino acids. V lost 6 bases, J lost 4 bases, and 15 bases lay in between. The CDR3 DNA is TGCAGCGTCATCTCGGAGGGAACCTATGGCTACACCTTC. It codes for CSVISEGTYGYTF.

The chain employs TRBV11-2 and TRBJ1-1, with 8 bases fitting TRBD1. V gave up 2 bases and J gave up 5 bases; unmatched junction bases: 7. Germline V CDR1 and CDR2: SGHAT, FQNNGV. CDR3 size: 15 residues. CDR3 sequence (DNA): TGTGCCAGCAGCTTACCGCGACAGGGGAAGACTGAAGCTTTCTTT. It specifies CASSLPRQGKTEAFF.

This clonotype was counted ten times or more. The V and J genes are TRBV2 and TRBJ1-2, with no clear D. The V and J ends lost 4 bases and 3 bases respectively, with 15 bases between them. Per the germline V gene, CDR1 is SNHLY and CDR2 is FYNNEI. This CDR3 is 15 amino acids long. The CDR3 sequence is CASSGWQEGDYGYTF. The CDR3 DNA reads TGTGCCAGCAGTGGGTGGCAGGAGGGTGACTATGGCTACACCTTC. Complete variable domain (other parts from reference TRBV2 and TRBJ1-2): EPEVTQTPSHQVTQMGQEVILRCVPISNHLYFYWYRQILGQKVEFLVSFYNNEISEKSEIFDDQFSVERPDGSNFTLKIRSTKLEDSAMYFCASSGWQEGDYGYTFGSGTRLTVV.

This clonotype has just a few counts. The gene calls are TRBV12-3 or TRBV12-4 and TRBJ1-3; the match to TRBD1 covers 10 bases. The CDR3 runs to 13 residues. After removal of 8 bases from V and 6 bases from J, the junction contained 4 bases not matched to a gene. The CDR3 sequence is CASSDRGQNTIYF. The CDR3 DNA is TGTGCCAGCTCAGACAGGGGGCAAAACACCATATATTTT.

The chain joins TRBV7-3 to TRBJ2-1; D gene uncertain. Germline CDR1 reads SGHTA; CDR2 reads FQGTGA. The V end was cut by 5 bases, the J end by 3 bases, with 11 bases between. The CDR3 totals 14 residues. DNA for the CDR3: TGTGCCAGCAGCCCCGACTTAGGCTACAATGAGCAGTTCTTC. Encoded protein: CASSPDLGYNEQFF.

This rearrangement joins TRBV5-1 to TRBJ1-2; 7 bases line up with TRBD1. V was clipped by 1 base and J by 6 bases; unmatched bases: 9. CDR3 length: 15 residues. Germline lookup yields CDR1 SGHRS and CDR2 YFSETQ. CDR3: CASSLIRGVTDGYTF. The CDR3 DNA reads TGCGCCAGCAGCTTGATCAGGGGGGTTACGGATGGCTACACCTTC.